These 25 T cell receptor beta chains were sequenced from one sample in a study of memory CD4+ T cells and cytomegalovirus serostatus. The method was immunoSEQ multiplex PCR; TCRdb's version includes in-frame clones alone and lacks a portion of them. Of fewer than 40,000 clones in the sample, approximately 78% are singletons; the top ten hold 0.78%. The sort gate was single viable CD3+CD4+CD8-CD45RO+ cells for memory CD4+ T cells. Sequenced input: memory CD4+ T cells from blood. These receptors all stem from an adult in good health and CMV-seronegative.

This clone was detected a few times. The V call is TRBV2, the J call TRBJ1-6; D not certain. V lost 1 base, J lost 5 bases, and 0 bases lay in between. The CDR3 sequence is 12 residues long. Per the germline V gene, CDR1 is SNHLY and CDR2 is FYNNEI. CDR3 bases: TGTGCCAGCAGTGAAGATAATTCACCCCTCCACTTT. Translated, it gives CASSEDNSPLHF.

This chain joins TRBV7-2 and TRBJ2-7; the match to TRBD1 covers 8 bases. The CDR3 is made up of 14 amino acids. Trimming removed 5 bases from V and 5 bases from J; junction bases left unmatched: 8. Per the germline V gene, CDR1 is SGHTA and CDR2 is FQGNSA. The CDR3, as DNA: TGTGCCAGCAGCCGTGGACAGGGTCACCACGAGCAGTACTTC. Amino acids: CASSRGQGHHEQYF.

The rearrangement links TRBV5-4 to TRBJ2-7, with D perhaps matching TRBD1 or TRBD2 (5 bases each). Germline loops: CDR1 SGHNT, CDR2 YYREEE (reference sequence). The CDR3 has 15 residues. V was trimmed by 4 bases and J by 6 bases, leaving 20 bases between them. The CDR3 region is CASSPPGPSTGEQYF. The CDR3 region has the DNA TGTGCCAGCAGCCCACCGGGACCGTCGACGGGCGAGCAGTACTTC.

This clone was counted between two and nine times. The chain combines TRBV6-1 with TRBJ1-3, with D perhaps TRBD1 (6 bases). This CDR3 has 16 amino acids. Trimming took 2 bases from V and 0 from J, leaving 11 bases between them. Germline V gene lookup returns CDR1 MNHNS and CDR2 SASEGT. The DNA of the CDR3 is TGTGCCAGCAGTGAACAGGGGAGAAGCTCTGGAAACACCATATATTTT. The encoded protein is CASSEQGRSSGNTIYF.

The chain is built from TRBV30 and TRBJ2-1; a weak D match, TRBD1 (6 bases). Trimming pared 3 bases from V and 2 bases from J, leaving 14 bases between. The length of the CDR3 is 15 residues. The germline gives CDR1 GTSNPN, CDR2 SVGIG (reference sequence). Here the CDR3 reads CAWSVTGFAYNEQFF. The CDR3 coding sequence is TGTGCCTGGAGCGTTACAGGGTTTGCCTACAATGAGCAGTTCTTC.

The rearrangement joins TRBV12-5 to TRBJ1-2, with unresolved D. The CDR3 has 14 residues. Germline values: CDR1 LGHNT, CDR2 FRNRAP. V was pared by 2 bases and J by 7 bases, with 14 bases between. CDR3: CASGLPHPSGGYTF. The CDR3 region has the DNA TGTGCTAGTGGTTTGCCCCACCCCTCGGGTGGCTACACCTTC.

The V call is TRBV7-9, the J call TRBJ1-1; perhaps TRBD1 as D (5 bases). Germline V gives CDR1 SEHNR, CDR2 FQNEAQ (reference sequence). The CDR3 consists of 14 residues. Trimming pared 2 bases from V and 6 bases from J, leaving 13 bases between. This CDR3 is CASSLMGRAPEAFF. The CDR3 DNA is TGTGCCAGCAGCTTAATGGGCAGGGCCCCTGAAGCTTTCTTT.

This clone was detected a few times. The chain joins TRBV7-9 to TRBJ1-1; D unclear. Trimming cost V 5 bases and J 4 bases, with 23 bases left between them. Per the germline V gene, CDR1 is SEHNR and CDR2 is FQNEAQ (reference sequence). The CDR3 is 17 residues long. Here the CDR3 reads CASSPVWPWRSGTEAFF. CDR3 nucleotides: TGTGCCAGCAGCCCAGTATGGCCGTGGCGGTCGGGCACTGAAGCTTTCTTT.

The V and J genes are TRBV4-1 and TRBJ1-6; possibly TRBD1 for D (6 bases). The CDR3 loop spans 14 amino acids. Germline CDR1 MGHRA, CDR2 YSYEKL. The V and J ends lost 8 bases and 6 bases respectively, with 14 bases between them. CDR3 loop: CASSSAGANSPLHF. CDR3 DNA: TGCGCCAGCTCGTCGGCAGGGGCTAATTCACCCCTCCACTTT.

This clone was counted a single time. A junction boundary mismatches the germline segment, possibly from a read error. This chain uses TRBV2 with TRBJ2-5; 7 bases match TRBD1. This CDR3 has 15 amino acids. The germline V gene has CDR1 SNHLY and CDR2 FYNNEI. CDR3 sequence reads: CASSKTGNYQQTQYF. CDR3 nucleotides: TGTGCCAGCAGTAAGACAGGGAATTACCAACAGACCCAGTACTTC.

This chain uses TRBV30 with TRBJ2-1; no clear D gene. In germline, CDR1 is GTSNPN, CDR2 SVGIG (reference sequence). CDR3 length: 13 residues. Trimming removed 0 bases at V and 4 bases at J, with 7 bases between. CDR3 region: CAWSVEPYNEQFF. The CDR3 DNA is TGTGCCTGGAGTGTGGAACCGTACAATGAGCAGTTCTTC.

V is TRBV11-3 and J is TRBJ1-6; D uncertain. V was clipped by 5 bases and J by 7 bases, with 21 bases between them. The CDR3 is made up of 17 amino acids. Germline V lookup: CDR1 SGHNT, CDR2 YENEEA. The CDR3 region is CASSRGGHDGRNSPLHF. The CDR3 DNA follows: TGTGCCAGCAGCCGGGGAGGGCACGACGGCCGCAATTCACCCCTCCACTTT. The full variable domain, with the rest looked up from reference TRBV11-3 and TRBJ1-6, is EAGVVQSPRYKIIEKKQPVAFWCNPISGHNTLYWYLQNLGQGPELLIRYENEEAVDDSQLPKDRFSAERLKGVDSTLKIQPAELGDSAVYLCASSRGGHDGRNSPLHFGNGTRLTVT.

By frequency in the sample, this clone is medium-sized (0.01 to 0.1%). This chain connects TRBV19 to TRBJ1-5; unclear D gene. V lost 5 bases and J lost 6, with 8 bases in between. Germline CDR1 is LNHDA and CDR2 is SQIVND (reference sequence). The CDR3 is made up of 12 amino acids. The CDR3 region is CASSYAGQPQHF. In DNA form, the CDR3 reads TGTGCCAGTAGTTATGCGGGTCAGCCCCAGCATTTT. The entire variable domain, with the rest obtained from reference TRBV19 and TRBJ1-5, is as follows: DGGITQSPKYLFRKEGQNVTLSCEQNLNHDAMYWYRQDPGQGLRLIYYSQIVNDFQKGDIAEGYSVSREKKESFPLTVTSAQKNPTAFYLCASSYAGQPQHFGDGTRLSIL.

This chain links TRBV10-3 with TRBJ1-1; the D gene is possibly TRBD1 (5 bases). V shed 10 bases and J shed 3 bases, with 15 bases lying between them. This CDR3 has 13 residues. Per the germline V gene, CDR1 is ENHRY and CDR2 is SYGVKD. Written as DNA, the CDR3 is TGTGCCAGCAGGGACTATTCCGACACTGAAGCTTTCTTT. It codes for CASRDYSDTEAFF.

About this clone: Its ends do not fully match the called genes, so a read error is possible. The CDR3 nucleotides read TGTGCCAGCAGCCTAGAACGGAATGAGCAGTTCTTC. It translates to CASSLERNEQFF. J is TRBJ2-1 and V is TRBV11-2; D not certain. The CDR3 runs to 12 residues. Per the germline V gene, CDR1 is SGHAT and CDR2 is FQNNGV. Based on the CDR3 plus reference TRBV11-2 and TRBJ2-1, the full variable domain is EAGVAQSPRYKIIEKRQSVAFWCNPISGHATLYWYQQILGQGPKLLIQFQNNGVVDDSQLPKDRFSAERLKGVDSTLKIQPAKLEDSAVYLCASSLERNEQFFGPGTRLTVL.

This chain joins TRBV5-5 and TRBJ2-1; D gene uncertain. Trimming removed 4 bases at V and 0 bases at J, with 17 bases between. This CDR3 has 17 residues. The V gene's germline CDR1 is SGHKS and CDR2 YYEKEE (reference sequence). CDR3 sequence (DNA): TGTGCCAGCAGCCAACGAGATCTAAGACGCTCCTACAATGAGCAGTTCTTC. Protein sequence: CASSQRDLRRSYNEQFF.

The chain uses TRBV7-9 and TRBJ1-6, with 8 bases lining up with TRBD1. J was trimmed by 8 bases and V by 5 bases; bases with no gene match: 8. Germline CDR1 is SEHNR and CDR2 is FQNEAQ (reference sequence). The CDR3 spans 15 residues. CDR3 in DNA: TGTGCCAGCAGCGAGGCGACAGGGGCATATTCACCCCTCCACTTT. The encoded protein is CASSEATGAYSPLHF.

The rearrangement uses TRBV5-1 and TRBJ1-5; 7 bases match TRBD1. J lost 2 bases, V lost 2 bases, and 1 base had no gene match. This CDR3 comprises 14 residues. Germline assignment: CDR1 SGHRS and CDR2 YFSETQ. This CDR3 reads CASSLTGGNQPQHF. The DNA for the CDR3 is TGCGCCAGCAGCTTAACAGGGGGCAATCAGCCCCAGCATTTT. The full variable domain, in which reference TRBV5-1 and TRBJ1-5 provide the parts outside the CDR3, is KAGVTQTPRYLIKTRGQQVTLSCSPISGHRSVSWYQQTPGQGLQFLFEYFSETQRNKGNFPGRFSGRQFSNSRSEMNVSTLELGDSALYLCASSLTGGNQPQHFGDGTRLSIL.

This chain uses TRBV4-2 with TRBJ2-1; D remains unclear. Trimming cost V 0 bases and J 0 bases, with 9 bases left between them. There are 16 residues in the CDR3. Germline CDR1 is LGHNA and CDR2 is YNFKEQ. The CDR3 sequence is CASSQDWASSYNEQFF. The CDR3 coding sequence is TGTGCCAGCAGCCAAGATTGGGCTAGCTCCTACAATGAGCAGTTCTTC.

This clone has a single count. The V and J genes are TRBV2 and TRBJ1-1, with 9 bases lining up with TRBD1. V lost 6 bases, J lost 0 bases, and 11 bases stayed unmatched. CDR3 length: 17 amino acids. From germline, CDR1 is SNHLY and CDR2 FYNNEI. The CDR3 region has the DNA TGTGCCAGCAGGGACAGGGGCCCCACCCTTATGAACACTGAAGCTTTCTTT. Encoded protein: CASRDRGPTLMNTEAFF. The full variable domain, its missing parts supplied by reference TRBV2 and TRBJ1-1, is EPEVTQTPSHQVTQMGQEVILRCVPISNHLYFYWYRQILGQKVEFLVSFYNNEISEKSEIFDDQFSVERPDGSNFTLKIRSTKLEDSAMYFCASRDRGPTLMNTEAFFGQGTRLTVV.

The chain joins TRBV30 to TRBJ1-4; 9 bases match TRBD1. The length of the CDR3 is 16 residues. In germline, CDR1 is GTSNPN, CDR2 SVGIG (reference sequence). The junction had 14 bases not matched to a gene; V was cut back by 6 bases and J by 6 bases. The CDR3 sequence: CACPVWGQGLDEKLFF. DNA of the CDR3: TGTGCCTGCCCCGTCTGGGGACAGGGATTGGATGAAAAACTGTTTTTT.

V usage is TRBV15 and J usage is TRBJ2-2, with unresolved D. The germline V gene encodes CDR1 LNHNV and CDR2 YYDKDF (reference sequence). This CDR3 is built from 14 residues. The V end lost 0 bases, the J end lost 4 bases, and 6 bases lay between the germline ends. CDR3 in amino acids: CATSRDRVTGELFF. The CDR3 bases are TGTGCCACCAGCAGAGATCGGGTCACCGGGGAGCTGTTTTTT.

A single count supports this clone. V is TRBV19 and J is TRBJ1-1, with a tentative D call TRBD1 (5 bases). The CDR3 has 14 residues. The V end lost 3 bases, the J end lost 1 base, and 9 bases lay between the germline ends. CDR1 and CDR2 from the germline V gene are LNHDA and SQIVND (reference sequence). CDR3 in amino acids: CASSIGGGNTEAFF. The CDR3 DNA reads TGTGCCAGTAGTATTGGGGGAGGGAACACTGAAGCTTTCTTT.

This chain uses TRBV7-2 with TRBJ2-3; 9 nucleotides line up with TRBD1. CDR3 length: 15 residues. CDR1 and CDR2 (germline): SGHTA, FQGNSA. Trimming cost V 5 bases and J 0 bases; bases outside gene matches: 3. This chain's CDR3 is CASSPGQGSTDTQYF. The CDR3 region has the DNA TGTGCCAGCAGCCCAGGACAGGGGAGCACAGATACGCAGTATTTT. The full variable domain, rest sourced from reference TRBV7-2 and TRBJ2-3, is GAGVSQSPSNKVTEKGKDVELRCDPISGHTALYWYRQSLGQGLEFLIYFQGNSAPDKSGLPSDRFSAERTGGSVSTLTIQRTQQEDSAVYLCASSPGQGSTDTQYFGPGTRLTVL.

In this sample, this clone turned up once. The chain has TRBV7-9 and TRBJ1-1, with a weak D call TRBD1 (5 bases). Germline V CDR1 and CDR2: SEHNR, FQNEAQ (reference sequence). V lost 4 bases to trimming and J lost 11 bases, with 11 bases between them. The CDR3 contains 11 residues. CDR3 bases: TGTGCCAGCAGCTCGCGCGGGGCGGCTTTCTTT. Residues: CASSSRGAAFF.